This T cell receptor beta chain was captured in a study of cytomegalovirus exposure and HLA in healthy donors. Study-level background: Unique TCR beta sequences numbering fewer than 130 million came from around 180 million T cells in an earlier analysis.

PCR employed 60 Vbeta and 13 Jbeta primers. Sequencing used immunoSEQ multiplex PCR; TCRdb keeps in-frame clones, though not all of them. Of 130,000 to 150,000 clones listed, around two thirds are singletons. Germline CDR1 and CDR2: LNHNV and YYDKDF (reference sequence). Trimming took 5 bases from V and 5 from J; bases not matched to a gene: 6. The CDR3 spans 15 residues. This clone was counted only a few times. No antigen is known for it. Study conclusions and caveats: Researchers reported from a later analysis that most CMV-associated TCR beta chains appeared HLA-restricted.

Participants comprised healthy donors of bone marrow. V is TRBV15 and J is TRBJ1-2, with TRBD1 matching over 12 bases. The TCR was taken from a man aged 18 to 29 in good health and CMV-seropositive. The sequenced material came from PBMCs. The CDR3 nucleotides are TGTGCCACCAGCGGATGGGACAGGGGGCATTATGGCTACACCTTC. It encodes CATSGWDRGHYGYTF.